Listed below are T cell receptor beta chains from one sample, sequenced in a study of blood T cell repertoires in COVID-19. Clones were sequenced by immunoSEQ multiplex PCR, and TCRdb holds only the in-frame ones, with some missing. The table lists more than 350,000 clones, over 75% of them singletons. Sequencing was performed on peripheral blood. The receptors come from a woman aged 25 to 39 with COVID-19, enrolled during active disease. The CDR3 runs from the conserved cysteine through the conserved F or W. A D gene is named only where the DNA matches it firmly. Size is omitted from some rows. Given values are once, few, many or a class for expanded clones.

D gene: TRBD2
CDR3 length: 17
J gene: TRBJ2-3
V gene: TRBV27
clone size: NA
CDR3 DNA: TGTGCCAGCAGTTCCACCGGGGGGTTAGCGGGAGCAGATACGCAGTATTTT
CDR3 protein: CASSSTGGLAGADTQYF

D gene: TRBD1
CDR3 length: 17
J gene: TRBJ1-3
V gene: TRBV7-6
clone size: many
CDR3 DNA: TGTGCCAGCAGCTTAGTAGGACAGGGGGCATCCGGAAACACCATATATTTT
CDR3 protein: CASSLVGQGASGNTIYF

D gene: NA
CDR3 length: 15
J gene: TRBJ1-3
V gene: TRBV23-1
clone size: NA
CDR3 DNA: TGCGCCAGCAGTCTCGGACGGGACACTGGAAACACCATATATTTT
CDR3 protein: CASSLGRDTGNTIYF

D gene: TRBD2
CDR3 length: 15
J gene: TRBJ2-5
V gene: TRBV9
clone size: NA
CDR3 DNA: TGTGCCAGCAGCGTCGCAGCGGGAGACGGAGAGACCCAGTACTTC
CDR3 protein: CASSVAAGDGETQYF

D gene: TRBD1
CDR3 length: 16
J gene: TRBJ1-4
V gene: TRBV5-5
clone size: NA
CDR3 DNA: TGTGCCAGCAGTCTGGGACAGCGGGCAACTAATGAAAAACTGTTTTTT
CDR3 protein: CASSLGQRATNEKLFF

D gene: NA
CDR3 length: 17
J gene: TRBJ1-4
V gene: TRBV7-8
clone size: NA
CDR3 DNA: TGTGCCAGCAGCTCGCCGACAGGCACGGCAACTAATGAAAAACTGTTTTTT
CDR3 protein: CASSSPTGTATNEKLFF

D gene: NA
CDR3 length: 14
J gene: TRBJ2-1
V gene: TRBV20-1
clone size: NA
CDR3 DNA: TGCAGTGCAAGTTGGTGGGCACAGTACAATGAGCAGTTCTTC
CDR3 protein: CSASWWAQYNEQFF

D gene: NA
CDR3 length: 15
J gene: TRBJ2-2
V gene: TRBV5-6
clone size: NA
CDR3 DNA: TGTGCCAGCAGCTTGGAGGGACACCTCACCGGGGAGCTGTTTTTT
CDR3 protein: CASSLEGHLTGELFF

D gene: TRBD2
CDR3 length: 15
J gene: TRBJ2-7
V gene: TRBV28
clone size: NA
CDR3 DNA: TGTGCCAGCAGTTCCATAGCGGGAGGGCTCCACGAGCAGTACTTC
CDR3 protein: CASSSIAGGLHEQYF

D gene: NA
CDR3 length: 14
J gene: TRBJ1-5
V gene: TRBV4-1
clone size: NA
CDR3 DNA: TGCGCCAGCAGCCAACCGGGTAGCAATCAGCCCCAGCATTTT
CDR3 protein: CASSQPGSNQPQHF

D gene: TRBD1
CDR3 length: 16
J gene: TRBJ2-5
V gene: TRBV18
clone size: NA
CDR3 DNA: TGTGCCAGCTCACCAAACGACAGGGGGGGTTCGGAGACCCAGTACTTC
CDR3 protein: CASSPNDRGGSETQYF

D gene: NA
CDR3 length: 12
J gene: TRBJ2-1
V gene: TRBV6-1
clone size: NA
CDR3 DNA: TGTGCCAGCAGTTATCGTTACAATGAGCAGTTCTTC
CDR3 protein: CASSYRYNEQFF

D gene: NA
CDR3 length: 11
J gene: TRBJ2-5
V gene: TRBV5-1
clone size: once
CDR3 DNA: TGCGCCAGCAGTCGAGGAGAGACCCAGTACTTC
CDR3 protein: CASSRGETQYF

D gene: TRBD1
CDR3 length: 17
J gene: TRBJ2-3
V gene: TRBV18
clone size: NA
CDR3 DNA: TGTGCCAGCTCACGGACAGGGGGCTTGGATAGCACAGATACGCAGTATTTT
CDR3 protein: CASSRTGGLDSTDTQYF

D gene: NA
CDR3 length: 10
J gene: TRBJ2-5
V gene: TRBV5-8
clone size: NA
CDR3 DNA: TGTGCCAGCAGCTTGCTGACCCAGTACTTC
CDR3 protein: CASSLLTQYF

D gene: TRBD1
CDR3 length: 13
J gene: TRBJ1-2
V gene: TRBV24-1
clone size: many
CDR3 DNA: TGTGCCACCAGTGATTTTCCGACAGGGGACTACACCTTC
CDR3 protein: CATSDFPTGDYTF

D gene: TRBD1
CDR3 length: 16
J gene: TRBJ1-2
V gene: TRBV3-1/TRBV3-2
clone size: NA
CDR3 DNA: TGTGCCAGCAGCCAAGCTGGGACAGGGGCGTACTATGGCTACACCTTC
CDR3 protein: CASSQAGTGAYYGYTF

D gene: TRBD2
CDR3 length: 15
J gene: TRBJ2-3
V gene: TRBV4-3
clone size: NA
CDR3 DNA: TGCGCCAGCAGCTCGGGGGGGCGAGGCTCAGATACGCAGTATTTT
CDR3 protein: CASSSGGRGSDTQYF

D gene: NA
CDR3 length: 15
J gene: TRBJ1-5
V gene: TRBV5-6
clone size: NA
CDR3 DNA: TGTGCCAGCAGCGCGCTTAGGGAGGGCGGTCAGCCCCAGCATTTT
CDR3 protein: CASSALREGGQPQHF

D gene: NA
CDR3 length: 17
J gene: TRBJ1-4
V gene: TRBV27
clone size: NA
CDR3 DNA: TGTGCCAGCAAGGCAGGGATTTTGATCGGAACTAATGAAAAACTGTTTTTT
CDR3 protein: CASKAGILIGTNEKLFF

D gene: TRBD1
CDR3 length: 14
J gene: TRBJ2-3
V gene: TRBV19
clone size: NA
CDR3 DNA: TGTGCCAGTCGGCCTTCAAGGACAGGGGTATCCAGCACATTT
CDR3 protein: CASRPSRTGVSSTF

D gene: TRBD2
CDR3 length: 15
J gene: TRBJ2-7
V gene: TRBV7-2
clone size: NA
CDR3 DNA: TGTGCCAGCAGCTTAATAGCGGGAGCCTCCTACGAGCAGTACTTC
CDR3 protein: CASSLIAGASYEQYF

D gene: TRBD1
CDR3 length: 15
J gene: TRBJ2-7
V gene: TRBV2
clone size: NA
CDR3 DNA: TGTGCCACCAATCAGGGACAGGATAGCTCCTACGAGCAGTACTTC
CDR3 protein: CATNQGQDSSYEQYF

D gene: TRBD2
CDR3 length: 15
J gene: TRBJ2-7
V gene: TRBV6-1
clone size: few
CDR3 DNA: TGTGCCAGCAGTGAAGGGGTTGGGGGGGCCTACGAGCAGTACTTC
CDR3 protein: CASSEGVGGAYEQYF

D gene: NA
CDR3 length: 14
J gene: TRBJ1-1
V gene: TRBV19
clone size: NA
CDR3 DNA: TGTGCCAGTAGTATATGGGGGGGGAACACTGAAGCTTTCTTT
CDR3 protein: CASSIWGGNTEAFF